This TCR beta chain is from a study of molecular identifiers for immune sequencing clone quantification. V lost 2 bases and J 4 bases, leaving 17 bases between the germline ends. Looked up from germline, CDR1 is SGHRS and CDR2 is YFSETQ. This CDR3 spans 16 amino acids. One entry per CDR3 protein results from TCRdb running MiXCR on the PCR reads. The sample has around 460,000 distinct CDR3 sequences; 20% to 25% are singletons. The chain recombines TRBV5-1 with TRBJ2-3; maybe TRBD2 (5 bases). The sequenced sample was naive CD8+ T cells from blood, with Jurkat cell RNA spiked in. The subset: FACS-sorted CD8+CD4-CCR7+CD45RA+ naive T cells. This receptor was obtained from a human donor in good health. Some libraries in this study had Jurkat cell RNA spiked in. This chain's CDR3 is CASSLRGTHSSDTQYF. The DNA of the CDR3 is TGCGCCAGCAGCTTACGGGGAACTCACAGCTCAGATACGCAGTATTTT.